These T cell receptor beta chains were read from a single sample in a study of PD-1 blockade in classical Hodgkin lymphoma. Libraries were prepared by immunoSEQ multiplex PCR; TCRdb keeps only in-frame clonotypes and omits some of them. The table records 30,000 to 45,000 clones, over 70% of them present only once. The sample consisted of peripheral blood mononuclear cells (PBMCs), taken at baseline. The receptors derive from a human donor with classical Hodgkin lymphoma. CDR3s include the opening cysteine and the closing phenylalanine or tryptophan. The D gene is left open where the match is weak. The size field is filled for only some rows; it gives once, few, many or a size class.

length | size | J | V | D | CDR3 | DNA
12 | - | TRBJ1-1 | TRBV18 | - | CASSPGVTRAFF | TGTGCCAGCTCACCAGGGGTGACGAGAGCTTTCTTT
15 | - | TRBJ2-2 | TRBV5-4 | - | CASSLAGVVPGELFF | TGTGCCAGCAGCTTGGCGGGAGTGGTACCCGGGGAGCTGTTTTTT
12 | - | TRBJ1-4 | TRBV7-9 | - | CASSLEPDKLFF | TGTGCCAGCAGCTTAGAACCCGACAAACTGTTTTTT
16 | - | TRBJ2-6 | TRBV4-3 | - | CASSQDPGTGANVLTF | TGCGCCAGCAGCCAAGATCCGGGGACAGGGGCCAACGTCCTGACTTTC
15 | - | TRBJ1-1 | TRBV4-1 | - | CASSQPEKANTEAFF | TGCGCCAGCAGCCAACCTGAAAAAGCTAACACTGAAGCTTTCTTT
17 | - | TRBJ2-1 | TRBV19 | TRBD2 | CASSGWTSGSSYNEQFF | TGTGCCAGTAGTGGCTGGACTAGCGGGTCGTCCTACAATGAGCAGTTCTTC
13 | once | TRBJ1-6 | TRBV6-5 | - | CASSYSTDSPLHF | TGTGCCAGCAGTTACTCGACCGATTCACCCCTCCACTTT
12 | once | TRBJ1-4 | TRBV5-8 | - | CASSSDLLKLFF | TGTGCCAGCAGCTCCGACCTTTTAAAACTGTTTTTT
15 | - | TRBJ2-1 | TRBV9 | - | CASSVAPGSYNEQFF | TGTGCCAGCAGCGTCGCCCCGGGGAGCTACAATGAGCAGTTCTTC
16 | - | TRBJ2-3 | TRBV19 | TRBD2 | CASSRLAGGFTDTQYF | TGTGCCAGTAGTAGACTAGCGGGGGGCTTCACAGATACGCAGTATTTT
16 | once | TRBJ2-5 | TRBV5-6 | TRBD2 | CASSLTAGGLIETQYF | TGTGCCAGCAGCTTGACGGCGGGAGGGTTGATAGAGACCCAGTACTTC
11 | large | TRBJ1-1 | TRBV7-9 | - | CASSLGTEAFF | TGTGCCAGCAGCCTAGGTACTGAAGCTTTCTTT
16 | once | TRBJ2-1 | TRBV5-6 | TRBD2 | CASSKLAGGLYNEQFF | TGTGCCAGCAGCAAACTAGCGGGGGGGCTTTACAATGAGCAGTTCTTC
13 | - | TRBJ2-2 | TRBV7-3 | - | CASSSTNTGELFF | TGTGCCAGCAGCTCGACGAACACCGGGGAGCTGTTTTTT
10 | once | TRBJ2-5 | TRBV20-1 | - | CSAGRETQYF | TGCAGTGCTGGGCGAGAGACCCAGTACTTC
16 | - | TRBJ2-1 | TRBV4-1 | TRBD2 | CASSREPSGGAAEQFF | TGCGCCAGCAGCCGAGAACCTAGCGGGGGGGCGGCTGAGCAGTTCTTC
13 | medium-sized | TRBJ2-2 | TRBV6-5 | - | CASSYSETGELFF | TGTGCCAGCAGTTACTCAGAAACCGGGGAGCTGTTTTTT
14 | - | TRBJ2-5 | TRBV10-1 | - | CASSGRTDGETQYF | TGCGCCAGCAGTGGTCGGACGGACGGGGAGACCCAGTACTTC
16 | once | TRBJ2-2 | TRBV5-3 | - | CARSLRQGANTGELFF | TGTGCCAGAAGCTTGCGGCAGGGAGCGAACACCGGGGAGCTGTTTTTT
13 | - | TRBJ1-1 | TRBV6-5 | - | CASSYNARTEAFF | TGTGCCAGCAGTTACAATGCCCGCACTGAAGCTTTCTTT
18 | - | TRBJ2-3 | TRBV6-7 | TRBD1 | CASSSGQDAPDFTDTQYF | TGTGCCAGCAGTTCCGGACAGGATGCCCCTGACTTCACAGATACGCAGTATTTT
16 | - | TRBJ1-2 | TRBV18 | - | CASSPPTIGGIYGYTF | TGTGCCAGCTCACCCCCGACCATTGGGGGAATCTATGGCTACACCTTC
15 | - | TRBJ1-4 | TRBV19 | TRBD1 | CASSPDRDRREKLFF | TGTGCCAGTAGTCCCGACAGGGATAGGAGGGAAAAACTGTTTTTT
16 | - | TRBJ1-1 | TRBV7-9 | - | CASSLVPTVLNTEAFF | TGTGCCAGCAGCTTAGTCCCCACAGTTTTGAACACTGAAGCTTTCTTT
21 | once | TRBJ2-3 | TRBV7-2 | TRBD2 | CASSLALGLAGSGGGTDTQYF | TGTGCCAGCAGCTTAGCCCTGGGACTAGCGGGATCCGGTGGGGGCACAGATACGCAGTATTTT
11 | - | TRBJ2-7 | TRBV2 | TRBD1 | CASGQAYEQYF | TGTGCCAGCGGACAGGCCTACGAGCAGTACTTC
16 | - | TRBJ2-2 | TRBV9 | - | CASSVKASTNTGELFF | TGTGCCAGCAGCGTAAAGGCTAGCACGAACACCGGGGAGCTGTTTTTT
15 | - | TRBJ1-1 | TRBV5-1 | - | CASSLAGGQGTEAFF | TGCGCCAGCAGCTTGGCCGGGGGCCAAGGGACTGAAGCTTTCTTT
15 | - | TRBJ1-5 | TRBV6-6 | - | CASSYSISSNQPQHF | TGTGCCAGCAGTTACTCGATCTCTAGCAATCAGCCCCAGCATTTT
16 | - | TRBJ2-5 | TRBV18 | - | CASSLSGPRRGETQYF | TGTGCCAGCTCACTATCTGGACCGCGAAGGGGAGAGACCCAGTACTTC
14 | - | TRBJ2-5 | TRBV7-2 | - | CASSLPGGYVTQYF | TGTGCCAGCAGCTTACCAGGGGGGTATGTGACCCAGTACTTC
13 | - | TRBJ1-2 | TRBV7-9 | - | CASSPPIVDGYTF | TGTGCCAGCAGCCCTCCCATCGTAGACGGCTACACCTTC
15 | - | TRBJ2-3 | TRBV6-5 | TRBD2 | CASSRSSGDTDTQYF | TGTGCCAGCAGCCGTTCTAGCGGGGACACAGATACGCAGTATTTT
14 | - | TRBJ1-1 | TRBV5-4 | - | CASSPGHLNTEAFF | TGTGCCAGCAGCCCCGGACACCTGAACACTGAAGCTTTCTTT
16 | - | TRBJ2-1 | TRBV7-6 | - | CASSLIEEHPGNEQFF | TGTGCCAGCAGCTTAATCGAAGAACACCCTGGGAATGAGCAGTTCTTC
13 | - | TRBJ2-1 | TRBV7-9 | - | CASSPPNRNEQFF | TGTGCCAGCAGTCCACCAAATCGTAATGAGCAGTTCTTC
13 | once | TRBJ1-2 | TRBV7-2 | - | CASSSNGGYGYTF | TGTGCCAGCAGCTCCAATGGGGGGTATGGCTACACCTTC
13 | - | TRBJ1-1 | TRBV28 | - | CASRGSGTTEAFF | TGTGCCAGCAGGGGGTCGGGGACCACTGAAGCTTTCTTT
15 | - | TRBJ1-1 | TRBV5-5 | TRBD1 | CASSWGTGGFTEAFF | TGTGCCAGCAGCTGGGGGACAGGGGGCTTCACTGAAGCTTTCTTT
14 | - | TRBJ1-2 | TRBV2 | TRBD1 | CASTLDRGLRGYTF | TGTGCCAGCACCTTGGACAGGGGGCTAAGAGGCTACACCTTC
12 | - | TRBJ1-1 | TRBV10-3 | - | CAISPGAGSAFF | TGTGCCATCAGTCCCGGGGCCGGGTCGGCTTTCTTT
18 | - | TRBJ2-4 | TRBV7-9 | - | CASSLPVVLGPGPNIQYF | TGTGCCAGCAGCTTACCGGTTGTCTTAGGGCCGGGACCAAACATTCAGTACTTC